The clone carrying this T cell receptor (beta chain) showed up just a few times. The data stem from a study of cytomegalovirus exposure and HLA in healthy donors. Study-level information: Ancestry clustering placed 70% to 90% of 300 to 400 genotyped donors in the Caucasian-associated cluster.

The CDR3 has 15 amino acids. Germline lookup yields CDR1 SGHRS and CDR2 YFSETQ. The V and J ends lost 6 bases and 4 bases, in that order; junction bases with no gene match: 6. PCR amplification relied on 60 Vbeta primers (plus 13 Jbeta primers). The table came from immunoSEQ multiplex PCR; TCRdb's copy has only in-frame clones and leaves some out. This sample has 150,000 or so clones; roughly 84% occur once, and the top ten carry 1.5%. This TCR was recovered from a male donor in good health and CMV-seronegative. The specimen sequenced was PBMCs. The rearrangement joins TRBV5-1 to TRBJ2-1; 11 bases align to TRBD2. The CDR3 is CASTPSSGGYNEQFF. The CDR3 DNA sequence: TGCGCCAGCACGCCCTCTAGCGGGGGGTACAATGAGCAGTTCTTC.